This T cell receptor beta chain was sequenced in a study of blood T cell repertoires in COVID-19. Data came from immunoSEQ multiplex PCR; TCRdb stores just in-frame clones and leaves some out. The table includes 150,000 to 200,000 clones, approximately 84% detected once. This CDR3 comprises 17 residues. The germline gives CDR1 LGHNA, CDR2 YSLEER. J gave up 8 bases and V 2 bases, and 15 bases lay outside the gene matches. The sample holds a few counts of this clone. This receptor was taken from a woman older than 75 with acute or convalescent COVID-19. The rearrangement joins TRBV4-3 to TRBJ2-3; 8 bases are a match to TRBD2. The sequenced material came from peripheral blood. As DNA, the CDR3 is TGCGCCAGCAGCCAAATTACTACTAGCGGACCAGGAGGTACGCAGTATTTT. Its protein is CASSQITTSGPGGTQYF.